The clone carrying this T cell receptor beta chain was counted only a few times. The antigen remains undetermined. Looked up from germline, CDR1 is LGHDT and CDR2 is YNNKEL (reference sequence). The CDR3 runs to 13 residues. The J segment lost 10 bases and the V segment lost 8 bases, leaving 11 bases of the junction unmatched. TCRdb ran MiXCR on the 5' RACE reads and lists one entry per CDR3 protein. The repertoire includes tens of thousands of distinct CDR3 sequences, 9.5% to 13% of them detected once, and more than 7.5% sits in the top ten. The data stem from a study of early T cells in non-severe SARS-CoV-2 infection. Findings and caveats of the study: The VDJdb matching leaned toward anti-spike CD8 responses and overlooked private and CD4 specificities.

This sequence joins TRBV3-1 and TRBJ1-1; 9 nucleotides match TRBD1. This sequence originates from an adult who was a healthcare worker with PCR-confirmed SARS-CoV-2 infection or an uninfected control (not recorded which). Sequenced here: whole blood, sampled at baseline. The DNA for the CDR3 is TGTGCCAGCTCCCTACAGGGGGCGGAGGGAGCTTTCTTT. Translation gives CASSLQGAEGAFF. The full variable domain, its missing parts supplied by reference TRBV3-1 and TRBJ1-1, is DTAVSQTPKYLVTQMGNDKSIKCEQNLGHDTMYWYKQDSKKFLKIMFSYNNKELIINETVPNRFSPKSPDKAHLNLHINSLELGDSAVYFCASSLQGAEGAFFGQGTRLTVV.